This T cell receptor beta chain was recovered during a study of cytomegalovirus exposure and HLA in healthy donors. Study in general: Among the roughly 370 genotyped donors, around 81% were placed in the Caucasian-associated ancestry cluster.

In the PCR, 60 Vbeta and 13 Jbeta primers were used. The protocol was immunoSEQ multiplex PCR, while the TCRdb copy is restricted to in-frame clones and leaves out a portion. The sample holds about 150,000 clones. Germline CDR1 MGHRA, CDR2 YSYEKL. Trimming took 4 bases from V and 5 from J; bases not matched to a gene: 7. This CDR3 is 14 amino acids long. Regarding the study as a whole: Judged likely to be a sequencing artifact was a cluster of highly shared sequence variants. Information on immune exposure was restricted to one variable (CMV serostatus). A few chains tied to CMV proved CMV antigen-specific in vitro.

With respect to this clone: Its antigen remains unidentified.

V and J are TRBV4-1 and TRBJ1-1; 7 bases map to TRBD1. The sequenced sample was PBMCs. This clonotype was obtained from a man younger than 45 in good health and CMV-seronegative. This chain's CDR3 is CASSPRQGWTEAFF. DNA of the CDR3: TGCGCCAGCAGCCCGCGACAGGGATGGACTGAAGCTTTCTTT.